Listed below are T cell receptor beta chains from one sample, sequenced in a study of brain T cells in children with intractable seizures. Libraries were prepared by immunoSEQ multiplex PCR; TCRdb keeps only in-frame clonotypes and omits some of them. The data contain some 80,000 clones, 90% to 95% of them seen just once; the ten biggest clones take up roughly a quarter. The sample consisted of peripheral blood, taken at surgery. These receptor sequences come from a girl aged 2 to 9 with Rasmussen encephalitis and intractable seizures. Each CDR3 is given with its conserved first and last residue. D genes are given only for firm matches. A clone size is listed for some rows: how often the clone was seen (once, few, many), or a class if it is expanded.

D gene	V gene	J gene	clone size	CDR3 DNA	CDR3 protein
NA	TRBV4-1	TRBJ2-3	NA	TGCGCCAGCAAGACGAATCCCGCCGGGGACACAGATACGCAGTATTTT	CASKTNPAGDTDTQYF
NA	TRBV2	TRBJ2-5	NA	TGTGCCAGCATCCAGGACGGTGAAGAGACCCAGTACTTC	CASIQDGEETQYF
TRBD1	TRBV11-2	TRBJ2-1	NA	TGTGCCAGCAGCGGGACAGGGTCCGGTGAGCAGTTCTTC	CASSGTGSGEQFF
NA	TRBV4-1	TRBJ2-3	NA	TGCGCCAGCAGCCAAGCGGGGGGCACAGATACGCAGTATTTT	CASSQAGGTDTQYF
NA	TRBV7-9	TRBJ2-1	NA	TGTGCCAGCAGCTTAGTAGGGGGGATCAATGAGCAGTTCTTC	CASSLVGGINEQFF
TRBD1	TRBV20-1	TRBJ2-5	NA	TGCAGTGTAGGCAGGGGGGAGACCCAGTACTTC	CSVGRGETQYF
TRBD2	TRBV27	TRBJ2-1	NA	TGTGCCAGCAGTTTGGCCCGAGCGGGAGGCCTCCAGTTCTTC	CASSLARAGGLQFF
NA	TRBV5-4	TRBJ1-4	NA	TGTGCCAGCAGCTTGCAGGGGAGTGAAAAACTGTTTTTT	CASSLQGSEKLFF
TRBD1	TRBV7-9	TRBJ2-7	NA	TGTGCCAGCAGACAAATAGGGGGCAACGAGCAGTACTTC	CASRQIGGNEQYF
NA	TRBV7-9	TRBJ1-2	NA	TGTGCCAGCAGCTTAGCCCCCTCGCCAGGGCACTATGGCTACACCTTC	CASSLAPSPGHYGYTF
NA	TRBV29-1	TRBJ1-1	once	TGCAGCGTTGAAGGGGGGCAGAGAAGAGCTTTCTTT	CSVEGGQRRAFF
TRBD1	TRBV19	TRBJ1-2	NA	TGTGCCAGTAGTCGGACAGGGAACTATGGCTACACCTTC	CASSRTGNYGYTF
NA	TRBV28	TRBJ1-2	NA	TGTGCCAGCAGTTCACAGGGTCAAGGCTATGGCTACACCTTC	CASSSQGQGYGYTF
TRBD2	TRBV6-5	TRBJ2-5	NA	TGTGCCAGCAGACCCCTAGCGGGCCAAGAGACCCAGTACTTC	CASRPLAGQETQYF
TRBD1	TRBV5-8	TRBJ1-5	once	TGTGCCAGCAGCTGGGGGGGACAGGGGATGGTCCAGCATTTT	CASSWGGQGMVQHF
NA	TRBV30	TRBJ2-4	NA	TGTGCCTGGACAGCCAGATTAGCCAAAAACATTCAGTACTTC	CAWTARLAKNIQYF
NA	TRBV4-2	TRBJ2-5	NA	TGTGCCAGCAGCCAAGAAGTGGGGGGAACAGATTTGACCCAGTACTTC	CASSQEVGGTDLTQYF
TRBD1	TRBV28	TRBJ1-2	NA	TGTGCCAGCAGTTTAACAGGGGCGCGGAGTATGGGCTACACCTTC	CASSLTGARSMGYTF
TRBD1	TRBV28	TRBJ1-1	NA	TGTGCCAGCATCCAGGGGGGGAACACTGAAGCTTTCTTT	CASIQGGNTEAFF
TRBD1	TRBV19	TRBJ2-7	NA	TGTGCCGCCGGACAGGGGGGCTACGAGCAGTACTTC	CAAGQGGYEQYF
NA	TRBV7-2	TRBJ2-5	NA	TGTGCCAGCAGCTCCGGCGTTAGTGGGTACCAAGAGACCCAGTACTTC	CASSSGVSGYQETQYF
NA	TRBV18	TRBJ2-6	NA	TGTGCCAGCTCACCACTGGAGGGAACTGGGGCCAACGTCCTGACTTTC	CASSPLEGTGANVLTF